Shown below are 16 T cell receptor beta chains from a single sample sequenced in a study of blood T cell repertoires in COVID-19. Libraries were prepared by immunoSEQ multiplex PCR; TCRdb keeps only in-frame clonotypes and omits some of them. The sample includes roughly 320,000 clones, approximately 90% of them seen just once. The sequencing input was PBMCs or T cells enriched from blood (not recorded which). Receptor source: a man aged 25-45 years who had recovered from COVID-19.

This clone has ten or more counts. This chain connects TRBV19 to TRBJ1-2; D perhaps matches TRBD1 (5 bases). Germline assignment: CDR1 LNHDA and CDR2 SQIVND (reference sequence). V was cut by 8 bases and J by 4 bases, with 14 bases left in between. This CDR3 has 13 amino acids. CDR3 nucleotides: TGTGCCAGTTTCTCCCCGGGACTCTATGGCTACACCTTC. This codes for CASFSPGLYGYTF.

The rearrangement links TRBV28 to TRBJ2-5, with 9 bases that match TRBD1. V lost 6 bases to trimming and J lost 1 base; unmatched junction nucleotides: 3. This CDR3 has 14 residues. The germline gives CDR1 MDHEN, CDR2 SYDVKM. CDR3: CASSEGQGQETQYF. The CDR3 region has the DNA TGTGCCAGCAGCGAGGGACAGGGCCAAGAGACCCAGTACTTC.

This chain joins TRBV18 and TRBJ1-2, with 10 nucleotides matching TRBD1. CDR3 length equals 17 residues. The V gene's germline CDR1 is KGHSH and CDR2 LQKENI. J lost 5 bases, V lost 1 base, and 10 bases had no gene match. The CDR3 nucleotides read TGTGCCAGCTCACCACTCGGCGGGGACAGGGGAGAATATGGCTACACCTTC. Translation gives CASSPLGGDRGEYGYTF.

Worth noting for this clone: The same CDR3 is also encoded by other DNA sequences in this sample. The chain carries TRBV19 and TRBJ2-3; 7 bases match TRBD2. Germline-derived CDR1 and CDR2 are LNHDA and SQIVND (reference sequence). The CDR3 contains 15 residues. Trimming took 4 bases from V and 3 from J; bases not matched to a gene: 7. The CDR3 DNA follows: TGTGCCAGTAGTACCGGGGGAGGGCGAACAGATACGCAGTATTTT. Translated: CASSTGGGRTDTQYF.

The chain is built from TRBV25-1 and TRBJ2-2, with D perhaps TRBD1 (5 bases). The CDR3 runs 13 residues. V dropped 6 bases and J dropped 1 base, with 6 bases sitting between them. Germline-derived CDR1 and CDR2 are MGHDK and SYGVNS. CDR3 sequence reads: CASRGQNTGELFF. The CDR3, as DNA: TGTGCCAGCAGGGGGCAGAACACCGGGGAGCTGTTTTTT.

The gene calls are TRBV7-9 and TRBJ1-4; D possibly corresponds to TRBD1 (6 bases). Per germline, CDR1 SEHNR and CDR2 FQNEAQ (reference sequence). Between the trimmed V and J ends, which lost 5 bases and 11 bases, there was a span of 15 bases. The CDR3 sequence is 13 residues long. The CDR3 coding sequence is TGTGCCAGCAGCCCCCCAGGGGAGGGGAAACTGTTTTTT. Translated, it gives CASSPPGEGKLFF.

The genes are TRBV5-1 and TRBJ2-1, with 10 bases aligning to TRBD2. CDR1 is SGHRS and CDR2 is YFSETQ in the germline V gene. V lost 4 bases, J lost 7 bases, and 8 bases stayed unmatched. The CDR3 length is 15 residues. In nucleotides, the CDR3 is TGCGCCAGCAGCCTCACCGGACTAGCGGAAAATGAGCAGTTCTTC. Amino acids: CASSLTGLAENEQFF.

V gene TRBV2 combines with J gene TRBJ1-1, with D possibly TRBD1 on 6 matching bases. Trimming stripped 6 bases from V and 4 bases from J, with 12 bases between. CDR3 length: 13 amino acids. CDR1 and CDR2 (germline): SNHLY, FYNNEI. The CDR3 nucleotides read TGTGCCAGCAGGGTAGGGGGGGGCACTGAAGCTTTCTTT. Protein: CASRVGGGTEAFF.

The CDR3 coding sequence is TGCGCCAGCAGCTCCACAGGTGCAACTAATGAAAAACTGTTTTTT. This codes for CASSSTGATNEKLFF. The rearrangement links TRBV5-1 to TRBJ1-4; D might be TRBD1 (5 bases). CDR3 length: 15 amino acids. Looked up from germline, CDR1 is SGHRS and CDR2 is YFSETQ. V was trimmed by 3 bases and J by 0 bases, leaving 9 bases between them.

This chain uses TRBV27 with TRBJ2-1; TRBD2 matches at 11 bases. The CDR3 has 21 residues. The trim removed 0 bases at V and 3 bases at J, leaving 16 bases unmatched. CDR1 is MNHEY and CDR2 is SMNVEV in the germline V gene (reference sequence). The CDR3 loop is CASSLSSPASGRRAYYNEQFF. DNA for the CDR3: TGTGCCAGCAGTTTATCTTCTCCGGCTAGCGGGAGGAGGGCCTACTACAATGAGCAGTTCTTC.

The CDR3 DNA is TGCAGCGCCCACAGGGGGCAGATGAACACTGAAGCTTTCTTT. This encodes CSAHRGQMNTEAFF. V and J are TRBV29-1 and TRBJ1-1, with 9 bases identical to TRBD1. Unmatched junction bases numbered 6, after V lost 7 bases and J lost 0 bases. Germline V lookup: CDR1 SQVTM, CDR2 ANQGSEA. The CDR3 is 14 amino acids.

CDR3 nucleotide sequence: TGTGCCAGCAGTTCCGGTCAGACATACAATCAGCCCCAGCATTTT. This gives the protein CASSSGQTYNQPQHF. This chain links TRBV28 with TRBJ1-5; D remains ambiguous. Deletions cut 4 bases from V and 3 bases from J, with 13 bases between. The germline V gene has CDR1 MDHEN and CDR2 SYDVKM. The CDR3 has 15 residues.

CDR3 DNA sequence: TGTGCCAGCAGCATATGGGCGCAGGGGTCGATGGAGACCCAGTACTTC. Amino acids: CASSIWAQGSMETQYF. The rearrangement links TRBV5-6 to TRBJ2-5; tentatively, D is TRBD1 (6 bases). Germline values: CDR1 SGHDT, CDR2 YYEEEE. The CDR3 is 16 residues long. V was cut by 4 bases and J by 5 bases, with 21 bases left in between.

The rearrangement uses TRBV11-3 and TRBJ2-3; TRBD2 aligns across 7 bases. V lost 3 bases to trimming and J lost 2 bases; unmatched junction nucleotides: 8. The CDR3 runs to 16 residues. CDR1 is SGHNT, CDR2 YENEEA, per germline. The CDR3 region has the DNA TGTGCCAGCAGCTTCCTCCCCAGCGGGAACACAGATACGCAGTATTTT. Its protein is CASSFLPSGNTDTQYF.

The chain links TRBV6-5 to TRBJ2-7; D perhaps matches TRBD2 (6 bases). Germline CDR1 and CDR2: MNHEY and SVGAGI. CDR3 length: 15 residues. The V and J ends lost 2 bases and 1 base respectively, with 12 bases between them. As DNA, the CDR3 is TGTGCCAGCAGTTACGGCCTAGCGAAATCCTACGAGCAGTACTTC. It codes for CASSYGLAKSYEQYF.

The chain joins TRBV10-1 to TRBJ1-1; perhaps TRBD1 as D (6 bases). CDR1 and CDR2 (germline): WNHNN, SYGVQD (reference sequence). The CDR3 has 15 residues. Trimming took off 3 bases at V and 2 bases at J, with 13 bases between the two ends. Written as DNA, the CDR3 is TGCGCCAGCAGTGAAGTGGGGGGGCTAAACACTGAAGCTTTCTTT. The encoded protein is CASSEVGGLNTEAFF.